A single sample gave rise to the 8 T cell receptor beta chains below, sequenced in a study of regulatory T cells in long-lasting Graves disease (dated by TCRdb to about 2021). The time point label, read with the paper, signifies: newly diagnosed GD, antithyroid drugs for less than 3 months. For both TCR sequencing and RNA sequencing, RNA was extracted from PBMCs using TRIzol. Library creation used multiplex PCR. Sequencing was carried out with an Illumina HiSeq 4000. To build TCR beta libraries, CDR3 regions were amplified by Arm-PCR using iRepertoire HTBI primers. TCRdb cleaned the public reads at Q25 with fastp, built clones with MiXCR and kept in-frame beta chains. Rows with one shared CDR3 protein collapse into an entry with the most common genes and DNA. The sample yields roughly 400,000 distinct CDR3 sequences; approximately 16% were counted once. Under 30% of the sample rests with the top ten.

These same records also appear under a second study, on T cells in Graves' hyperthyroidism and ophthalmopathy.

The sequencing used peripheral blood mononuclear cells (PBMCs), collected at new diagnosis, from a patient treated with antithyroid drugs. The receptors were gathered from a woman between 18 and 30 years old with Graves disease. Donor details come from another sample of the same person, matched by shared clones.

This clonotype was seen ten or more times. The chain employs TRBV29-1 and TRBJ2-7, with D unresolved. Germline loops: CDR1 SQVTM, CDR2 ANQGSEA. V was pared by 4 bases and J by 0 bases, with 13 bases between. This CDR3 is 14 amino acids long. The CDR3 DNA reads TGCAGCGTTGCCGTTGCAGGTCCCTCCTACGAGCAGTACTTC. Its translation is CSVAVAGPSYEQYF.

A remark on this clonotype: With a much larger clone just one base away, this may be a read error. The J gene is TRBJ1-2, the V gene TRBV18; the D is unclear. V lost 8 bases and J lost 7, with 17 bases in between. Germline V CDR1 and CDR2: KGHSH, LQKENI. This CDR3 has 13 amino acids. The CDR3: CASTLPGDIGYTF. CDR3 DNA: TGTGCCAGCACGCTCCCCGGGGATATTGGCTACACCTTC.

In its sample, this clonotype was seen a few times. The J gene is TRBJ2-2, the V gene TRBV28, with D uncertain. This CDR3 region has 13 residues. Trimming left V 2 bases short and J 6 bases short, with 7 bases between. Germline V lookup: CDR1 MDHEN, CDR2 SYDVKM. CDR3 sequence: CASSLRVPGELFF. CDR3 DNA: TGTGCCAGCAGTTTACGTGTCCCCGGGGAGCTGTTTTTT.

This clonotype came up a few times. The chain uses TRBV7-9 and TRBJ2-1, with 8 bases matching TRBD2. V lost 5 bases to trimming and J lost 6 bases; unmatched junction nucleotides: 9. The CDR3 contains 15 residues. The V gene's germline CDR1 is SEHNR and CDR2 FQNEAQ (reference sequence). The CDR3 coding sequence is TGTGCCAGCAGCAGCATAACCGGGACTAGCAATGAGCAGTTCTTC. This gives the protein CASSSITGTSNEQFF.

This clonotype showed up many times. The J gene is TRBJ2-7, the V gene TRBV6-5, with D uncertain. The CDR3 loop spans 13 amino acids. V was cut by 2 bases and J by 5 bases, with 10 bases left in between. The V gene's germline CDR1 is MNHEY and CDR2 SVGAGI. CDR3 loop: CASSYLTEHEQYF. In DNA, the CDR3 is TGTGCCAGCAGTTACCTTACCGAACACGAGCAGTACTTC.

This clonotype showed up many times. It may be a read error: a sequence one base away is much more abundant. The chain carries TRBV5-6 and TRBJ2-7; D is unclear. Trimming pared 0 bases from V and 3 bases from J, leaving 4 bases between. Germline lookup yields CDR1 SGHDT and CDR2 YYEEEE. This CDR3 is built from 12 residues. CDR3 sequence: CASSLDNYEQYF. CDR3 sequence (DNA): TGTGCCAGCAGCTTGGACAACTACGAGCAGTACTTC.

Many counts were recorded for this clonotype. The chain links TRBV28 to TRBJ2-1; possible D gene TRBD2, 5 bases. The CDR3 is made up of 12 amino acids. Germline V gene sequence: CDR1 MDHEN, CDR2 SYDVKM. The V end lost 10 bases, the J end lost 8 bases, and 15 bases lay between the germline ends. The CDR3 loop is CATHEGLYEQFF. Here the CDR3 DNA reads TGTGCCACCCATGAGGGATTGTATGAGCAGTTCTTC. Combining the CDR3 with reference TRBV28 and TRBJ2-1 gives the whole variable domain DVKVTQSSRYLVKRTGEKVFLECVQDMDHENMFWYRQDPGLGLRLIYFSYDVKMKEKGDIPEGYSVSREKKERFSLILESASTNQTSMYLCATHEGLYEQFFGPGTRLTVL.

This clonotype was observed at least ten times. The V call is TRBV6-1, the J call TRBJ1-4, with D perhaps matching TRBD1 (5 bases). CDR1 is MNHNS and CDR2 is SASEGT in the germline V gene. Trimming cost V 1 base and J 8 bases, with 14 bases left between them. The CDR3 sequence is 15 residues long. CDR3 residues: CASSEGAGTGEKLFF. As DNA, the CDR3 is TGTGCCAGCAGTGAAGGTGCAGGGACCGGGGAAAAACTGTTTTTT.